These T cell receptor beta chains were read from a single sample in a study of blood T cells in healthy people across ages. TCRdb ran MiXCR on the 5' RACE reads and lists one entry per CDR3 protein. Of hundreds of thousands of distinct CDR3 sequences listed, roughly 26% were seen once; the top ten hold approximately 30%. The sequencing input was blood. These receptors were collected from a woman between 65 and 79 years old in good health. Both conserved end residues are part of each CDR3. The order of the fields is clone size, J gene, V gene, D gene, CDR3 protein, CDR3 DNA. A D gene is named only where the DNA matches it firmly. A row's size may be missing; if present it is once, few, many or a size class.

abundance: few; j_gene: TRBJ2-1; v_gene: TRBV9; d_gene: TRBD1; CDR3aa: CASSVEAGGIGSYNEQFF; CDR3nt: TGTGCCAGCAGCGTAGAAGCAGGGGGCATTGGCTCCTACAATGAGCAGTTCTTC
abundance: -; j_gene: TRBJ2-5; v_gene: TRBV28; d_gene: TRBD1; CDR3aa: CASSLPTGTGGRETQYF; CDR3nt: TGTGCCAGCAGTCTACCTACCGGGACAGGGGGTCGAGAGACCCAGTACTTC
abundance: many; j_gene: TRBJ2-5; v_gene: TRBV7-2; d_gene: -; CDR3aa: CASSYSFQETQYF; CDR3nt: TGTGCCAGCAGCTACTCCTTCCAAGAGACCCAGTACTTC
abundance: -; j_gene: TRBJ1-5; v_gene: TRBV9; d_gene: -; CDR3aa: CASSGGLGLQPQHF; CDR3nt: TGTGCCAGCAGCGGGGGGTTAGGGCTTCAGCCCCAGCATTTT
abundance: many; j_gene: TRBJ2-7; v_gene: TRBV4-1; d_gene: -; CDR3aa: CASSQVGTTTYEQYF; CDR3nt: TGCGCCAGCAGCCAAGTTGGGACGACCACCTACGAGCAGTACTTC
abundance: few; j_gene: TRBJ2-5; v_gene: TRBV7-2; d_gene: TRBD1; CDR3aa: CASSYPGTGSQTQYF; CDR3nt: TGTGCCAGCAGCTACCCCGGGACAGGTTCCCAGACCCAGTACTTC
abundance: few; j_gene: TRBJ1-2; v_gene: TRBV10-3; d_gene: -; CDR3aa: CAISETSAGLGGYTF; CDR3nt: TGTGCCATCAGTGAAACCTCCGCGGGCCTGGGGGGCTACACCTTC
abundance: many; j_gene: TRBJ2-7; v_gene: TRBV28; d_gene: -; CDR3aa: CATRGPSLYEQYF; CDR3nt: TGTGCCACCCGGGGACCTTCTCTTTACGAGCAGTACTTC
abundance: few; j_gene: TRBJ1-4; v_gene: TRBV7-2; d_gene: -; CDR3aa: CASSKRPLGATNEKLFF; CDR3nt: TGTGCCAGCAGCAAAAGGCCCCTGGGAGCAACTAATGAAAAACTGTTTTTT
abundance: few; j_gene: TRBJ2-7; v_gene: TRBV5-1; d_gene: -; CDR3aa: CASSLSGVSQYSYEQYF; CDR3nt: TGCGCCAGCAGCTTGAGTGGGGTTAGCCAATACTCCTACGAGCAGTACTTC
abundance: -; j_gene: TRBJ1-5; v_gene: TRBV10-1; d_gene: -; CDR3aa: CASSESHGVGSNQPQHF; CDR3nt: TGCGCCAGCAGTGAGTCGCACGGGGTCGGGAGCAATCAGCCCCAGCATTTT
abundance: -; j_gene: TRBJ1-4; v_gene: TRBV3-1; d_gene: -; CDR3aa: CASSEAREKLFF; CDR3nt: TGTGCCAGCAGCGAAGCGCGTGAAAAACTGTTTTTT
abundance: few; j_gene: TRBJ2-7; v_gene: TRBV3-1; d_gene: TRBD2; CDR3aa: CASSRGTSGNYEQYF; CDR3nt: TGTGCCAGCAGCAGGGGTACTAGCGGAAACTACGAGCAGTACTTC
abundance: few; j_gene: TRBJ1-6; v_gene: TRBV27; d_gene: TRBD1; CDR3aa: CASRTGDPSPLHF; CDR3nt: TGTGCCAGCAGAACAGGGGATCCGTCACCCCTCCACTTT
abundance: -; j_gene: TRBJ1-1; v_gene: TRBV7-8; d_gene: -; CDR3aa: CASSDGTTGLEAFF; CDR3nt: TGTGCCAGCAGTGATGGGACTACGGGACTTGAAGCTTTCTTT
abundance: few; j_gene: TRBJ1-5; v_gene: TRBV7-2; d_gene: -; CDR3aa: CASSLTGPSNQPQHF; CDR3nt: TGTGCCAGCAGCCTAACTGGACCGAGTAATCAGCCCCAGCATTTT
abundance: -; j_gene: TRBJ1-2; v_gene: TRBV28; d_gene: TRBD1; CDR3aa: CASIQGGSYGYTF; CDR3nt: TGTGCCAGCATCCAGGGGGGGTCCTATGGCTACACCTTC
abundance: -; j_gene: TRBJ2-3; v_gene: TRBV29-1; d_gene: -; CDR3aa: CSVGLGDTQYF; CDR3nt: TGCAGCGTCGGCTTGGGTGATACGCAGTATTTT
abundance: -; j_gene: TRBJ1-3; v_gene: TRBV5-1; d_gene: TRBD1; CDR3aa: CASSLEPGGPSGNTIYF; CDR3nt: TGCGCCAGCAGCTTGGAGCCAGGGGGTCCCTCTGGAAACACCATATATTTT
abundance: -; j_gene: TRBJ2-1; v_gene: TRBV2; d_gene: TRBD1; CDR3aa: CAGSGTGGYNEQFF; CDR3nt: TGTGCCGGCTCCGGGACAGGGGGATATAATGAGCAGTTCTTC
abundance: -; j_gene: TRBJ2-7; v_gene: TRBV14; d_gene: TRBD2; CDR3aa: CASSPRGLAGNYEQYF; CDR3nt: TGTGCCAGCAGCCCCCGAGGACTAGCGGGTAACTACGAGCAGTACTTC
abundance: -; j_gene: TRBJ2-3; v_gene: TRBV4-3; d_gene: TRBD2; CDR3aa: CASSQAVPGANPGRAGDTQYF; CDR3nt: TGCGCCAGCAGCCAAGCGGTTCCGGGGGCGAATCCCGGGAGGGCAGGAGATACGCAGTATTTT
abundance: few; j_gene: TRBJ2-5; v_gene: TRBV25-1; d_gene: TRBD2; CDR3aa: CASGSGQETQYF; CDR3nt: TGTGCCAGTGGTAGCGGGCAAGAGACCCAGTACTTC
abundance: few; j_gene: TRBJ1-4; v_gene: TRBV3-1; d_gene: -; CDR3aa: CASSQVSGGHEKLFF; CDR3nt: TGTGCCAGCAGCCAAGTGTCTGGGGGCCATGAAAAACTGTTTTTT
abundance: few; j_gene: TRBJ2-4; v_gene: TRBV20-1; d_gene: -; CDR3aa: CSARGSYLGAKNIQYF; CDR3nt: TGCAGTGCTAGAGGCTCTTACCTGGGGGCCAAAAACATTCAGTACTTC
abundance: -; j_gene: TRBJ2-2; v_gene: TRBV28; d_gene: -; CDR3aa: CASWGRSWGGELFF; CDR3nt: TGTGCCAGCTGGGGGCGGAGTTGGGGCGGGGAGCTGTTTTTT
abundance: -; j_gene: TRBJ2-1; v_gene: TRBV3-1; d_gene: -; CDR3aa: CASSRSDLSFRQFF; CDR3nt: TGTGCCAGCAGCCGTTCGGACCTTTCGTTTCGTCAGTTCTTC
abundance: once; j_gene: TRBJ2-5; v_gene: TRBV6-5; d_gene: -; CDR3aa: CASSYDWQETQYF; CDR3nt: TGTGCCAGCAGTTATGACTGGCAAGAGACCCAGTACTTC
abundance: many; j_gene: TRBJ2-6; v_gene: TRBV18; d_gene: -; CDR3aa: CASSRQGGAGANVLTF; CDR3nt: TGTGCCAGCTCGAGACAGGGAGGAGCTGGGGCCAACGTCCTGACTTTC
abundance: -; j_gene: TRBJ2-1; v_gene: TRBV4-3; d_gene: TRBD2; CDR3aa: CASSPLGGGVNEQFF; CDR3nt: TGCGCCAGCAGCCCCCTAGGCGGGGGTGTCAATGAACAGTTCTTC